The T cell receptor beta chain under discussion was sequenced for a study of blood T cell repertoires in COVID-19 (dated by TCRdb to about 2020). Background for the entire study: Samples from collaborators originated in the United States, Italy and Spain and spanned both the acute and convalescent phases of COVID-19. Subjects who had been exposed to COVID-19, were actively infected with it, or had recovered from it provided the deeply sampled blood TCRbeta repertoires that made up the dataset. Samples came from the ongoing ImmuneRACE study (first 160 participants) plus 1,254 subjects from 6 global collaborators. A freely available public database, intended as a resource for researchers studying the immune response to SARS-CoV-2, is where the repertoires were released. Where available, HLA class I and class II types were obtained from metadata supplied by the sample provider rather than from assay-based typing. The material from the prospective study consisted of cDNA or gDNA derived from T cells, B-cell-depleted T cells, or PBMCs. Nearly every sample came with metadata listing a de-identified subject ID, COVID-19 status, age in years and sex.

Notes on this clone: Its cognate antigen has yet to be identified. No clone much larger than this one lies a single base away; base qualities are absent.

The CDR3 goes from the cysteine to the phenylalanine over 16 residues. This entry keeps only the CDR3 DNA: 48 bases, framed from base 1. At the junction V is shortened by 7 bases and J by 2 bases; bases outside the gene matches: 9. Via the germline V gene (reference sequence), CDR1 is LNHDA and CDR2 SQIVND. TCRbeta CDR3 regions were amplified from genomic DNA using the immunoSEQ Assay, a bias-controlled multiplex PCR. On the authors' methods: The number of nucleated cells in each sample was estimated by amplification of reference gene primers within the assay. Sequence reads were collapsed and filtered to measure the absolute abundance of every unique TCRbeta CDR3 rearrangement. For each sample, productive Simpson clonality was calculated as the square root of Simpson's diversity index across productive rearrangements. Drawn from immuneACCESS, this table holds only the in-frame rearrangements with V and J called that TCRdb kept. Clones are partly lost; checked studies trace under half to an unresolved V gene and leave the rest unexplained. V and J calls and clone size are copied from that table; D and trimming were computed from the DNA. The sample table contains roughly 150,000 clones; only one count was recorded for approximately 86% of them. Around 2.5% of the sample is in the top ten clones.

Study-wide findings and limitations: The quantity of clinical and demographic metadata differed by source and by participant and was supplied without curation.

Collaborating institutions collected whole blood in K2EDTA tubes following their own protocols. For TCRbeta analysis, collaborators shipped samples in one of three forms: frozen whole blood, isolated PBMCs, or DNA extracted from either of those sample types. The receptor was isolated from a woman in her 70s with acute or convalescent COVID-19. Rearrangement joined TRBV19 to TRBJ1-1, with 11 bases in between that match TRBD1. Material: peripheral blood. CDR3 reads: CASIGRDRGINTEAFF. The nucleotides are TGTGCCAGTATAGGCCGGGACAGGGGGATAAACACTGAAGCTTTCTTT.